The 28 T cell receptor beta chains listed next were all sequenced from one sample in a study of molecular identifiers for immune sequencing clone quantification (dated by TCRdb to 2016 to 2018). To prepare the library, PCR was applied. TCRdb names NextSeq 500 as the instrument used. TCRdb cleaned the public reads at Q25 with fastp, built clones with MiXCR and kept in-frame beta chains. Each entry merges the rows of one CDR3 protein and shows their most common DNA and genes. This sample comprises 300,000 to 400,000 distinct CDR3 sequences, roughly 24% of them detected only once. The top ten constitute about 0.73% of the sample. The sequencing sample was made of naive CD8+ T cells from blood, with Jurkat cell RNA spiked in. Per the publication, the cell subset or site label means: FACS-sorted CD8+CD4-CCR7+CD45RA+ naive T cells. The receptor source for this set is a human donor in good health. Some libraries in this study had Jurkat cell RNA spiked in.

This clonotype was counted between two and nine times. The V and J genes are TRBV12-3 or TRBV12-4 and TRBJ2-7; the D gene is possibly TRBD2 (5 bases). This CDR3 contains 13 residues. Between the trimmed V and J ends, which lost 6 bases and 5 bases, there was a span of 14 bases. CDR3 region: CASSPNGVNEQYF. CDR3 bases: TGTGCCAGCAGCCCCAACGGGGTCAACGAGCAGTACTTC.

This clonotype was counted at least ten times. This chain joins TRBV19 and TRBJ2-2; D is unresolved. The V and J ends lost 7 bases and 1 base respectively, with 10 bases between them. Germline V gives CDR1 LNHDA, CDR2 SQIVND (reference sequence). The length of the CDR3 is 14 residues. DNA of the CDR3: TGTGCCAGTAATACACAGATGAACACCGGGGAGCTGTTTTTT. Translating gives CASNTQMNTGELFF.

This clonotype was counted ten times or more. CDR3: CASSPQTSGTTDTQYF. The CDR3 DNA reads TGTGCCAGCAGTCCACAGACTAGCGGGACGACAGATACGCAGTATTTT. The chain couples TRBV7-9 to TRBJ2-3, with TRBD2 matching 11 bases. This CDR3 has 16 residues. Unmatched junction bases numbered 8, after V lost 6 bases and J lost 3 bases. Germline-derived CDR1 and CDR2 are SEHNR and FQNEAQ (reference sequence).

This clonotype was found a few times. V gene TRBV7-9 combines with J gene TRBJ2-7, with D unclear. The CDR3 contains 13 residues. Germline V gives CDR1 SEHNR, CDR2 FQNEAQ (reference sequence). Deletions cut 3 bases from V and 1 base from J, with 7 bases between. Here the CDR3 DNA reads TGTGCCAGCAGCTTTGCCCTTTCCTACGAGCAGTACTTC. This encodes CASSFALSYEQYF.

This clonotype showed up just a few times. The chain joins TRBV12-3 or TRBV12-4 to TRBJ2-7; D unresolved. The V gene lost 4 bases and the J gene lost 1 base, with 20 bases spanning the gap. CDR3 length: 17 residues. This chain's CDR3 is CASSSFLGAEGSYEQYF. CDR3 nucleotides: TGTGCCAGCAGTTCGTTCCTAGGTGCAGAAGGTTCCTACGAGCAGTACTTC.

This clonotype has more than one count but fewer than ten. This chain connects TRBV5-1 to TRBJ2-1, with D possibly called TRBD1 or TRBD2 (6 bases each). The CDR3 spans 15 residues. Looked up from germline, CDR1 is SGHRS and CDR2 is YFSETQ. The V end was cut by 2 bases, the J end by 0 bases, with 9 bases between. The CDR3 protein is CASSFEGGSYNEQFF. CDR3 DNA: TGCGCCAGCAGCTTTGAGGGGGGCTCCTACAATGAGCAGTTCTTC.

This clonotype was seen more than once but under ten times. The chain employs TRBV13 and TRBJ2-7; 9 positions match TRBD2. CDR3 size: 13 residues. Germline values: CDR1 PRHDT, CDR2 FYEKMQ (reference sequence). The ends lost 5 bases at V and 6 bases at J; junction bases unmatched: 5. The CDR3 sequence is CASSRGGAREQYF. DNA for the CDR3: TGTGCCAGCAGCCGCGGGGGGGCCCGCGAGCAGTACTTC. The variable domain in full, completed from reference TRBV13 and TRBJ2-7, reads AAGVIQSPRHLIKEKRETATLKCYPIPRHDTVYWYQQGPGQDPQFLISFYEKMQSDKGSIPDRFSAQQFSDYHSELNMSSLELGDSALYFCASSRGGAREQYFGPGTRLTVT.

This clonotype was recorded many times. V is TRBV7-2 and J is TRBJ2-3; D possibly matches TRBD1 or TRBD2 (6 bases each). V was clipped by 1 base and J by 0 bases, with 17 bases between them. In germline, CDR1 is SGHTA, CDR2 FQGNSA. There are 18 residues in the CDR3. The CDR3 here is CASSLVRGAAYSTDTQYF. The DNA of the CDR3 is TGTGCCAGCAGCTTAGTGAGGGGGGCGGCCTACAGCACAGATACGCAGTATTTT.

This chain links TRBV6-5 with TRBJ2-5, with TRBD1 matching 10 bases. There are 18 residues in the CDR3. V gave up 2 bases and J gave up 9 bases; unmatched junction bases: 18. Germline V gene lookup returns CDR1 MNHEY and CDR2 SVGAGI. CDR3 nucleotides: TGTGCCAGCAGTTACAGGATAGGGGACAGGGGAAGGCCCGTGCCCCAGTACTTC. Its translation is CASSYRIGDRGRPVPQYF.

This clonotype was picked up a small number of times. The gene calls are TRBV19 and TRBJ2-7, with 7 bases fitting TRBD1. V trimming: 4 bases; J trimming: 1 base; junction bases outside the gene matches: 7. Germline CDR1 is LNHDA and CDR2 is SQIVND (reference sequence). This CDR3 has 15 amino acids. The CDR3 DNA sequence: TGTGCCAGTAGTACCCCCGGGACAGCATCCTACGAGCAGTACTTC. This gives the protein CASSTPGTASYEQYF.

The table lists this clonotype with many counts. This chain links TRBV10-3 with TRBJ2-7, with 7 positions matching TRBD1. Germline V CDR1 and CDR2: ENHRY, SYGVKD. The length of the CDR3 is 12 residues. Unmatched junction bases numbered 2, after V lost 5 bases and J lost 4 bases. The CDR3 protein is CAISPTGYEQYF. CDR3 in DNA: TGTGCCATCAGTCCGACAGGGTACGAGCAGTACTTC.

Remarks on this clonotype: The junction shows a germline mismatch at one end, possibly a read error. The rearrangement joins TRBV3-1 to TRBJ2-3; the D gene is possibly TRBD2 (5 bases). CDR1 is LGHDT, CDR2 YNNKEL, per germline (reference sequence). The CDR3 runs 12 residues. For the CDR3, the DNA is TGTGTCAGCAGCCACGGCGGGCCTACGCAGTATTTT. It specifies CVSSHGGPTQYF.

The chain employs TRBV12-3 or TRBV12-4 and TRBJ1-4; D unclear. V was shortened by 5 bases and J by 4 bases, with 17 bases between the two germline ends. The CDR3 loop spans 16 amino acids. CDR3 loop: CASSPPNILNNEKLFF. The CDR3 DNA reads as TGTGCCAGCAGTCCACCTAACATACTTAATAATGAAAAACTGTTTTTT.

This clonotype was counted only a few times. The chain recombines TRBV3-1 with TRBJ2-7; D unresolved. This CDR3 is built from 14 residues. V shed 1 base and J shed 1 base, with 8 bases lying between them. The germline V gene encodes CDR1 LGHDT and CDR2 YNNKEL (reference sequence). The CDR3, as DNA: TGTGCCAGCAGCCAAGTAGCCGATTCCTACGAGCAGTACTTC. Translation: CASSQVADSYEQYF.

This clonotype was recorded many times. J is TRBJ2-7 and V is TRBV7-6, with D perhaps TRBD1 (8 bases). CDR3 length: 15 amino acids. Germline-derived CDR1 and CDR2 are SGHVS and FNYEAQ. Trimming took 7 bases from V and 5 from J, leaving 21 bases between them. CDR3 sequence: CASNNGGQGADEQYF. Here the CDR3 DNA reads TGTGCCAGCAACAACGGGGGGCAGGGGGCGGACGAGCAGTACTTC.

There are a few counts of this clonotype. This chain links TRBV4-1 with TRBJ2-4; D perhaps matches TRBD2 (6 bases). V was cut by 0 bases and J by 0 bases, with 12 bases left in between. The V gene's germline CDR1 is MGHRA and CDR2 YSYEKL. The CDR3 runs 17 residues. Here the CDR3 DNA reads TGCGCCAGCAGCCAAGAACGGGGGTCATTAGCCAAAAACATTCAGTACTTC. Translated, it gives CASSQERGSLAKNIQYF.

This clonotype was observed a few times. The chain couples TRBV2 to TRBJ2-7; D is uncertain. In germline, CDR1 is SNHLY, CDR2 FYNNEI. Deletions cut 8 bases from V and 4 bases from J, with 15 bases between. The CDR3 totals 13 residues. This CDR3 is CASAPGTTYEQYF. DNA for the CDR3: TGTGCCAGCGCCCCGGGTACTACGTACGAGCAGTACTTC. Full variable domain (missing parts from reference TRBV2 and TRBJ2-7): EPEVTQTPSHQVTQMGQEVILRCVPISNHLYFYWYRQILGQKVEFLVSFYNNEISEKSEIFDDQFSVERPDGSNFTLKIRSTKLEDSAMYFCASAPGTTYEQYFGPGTRLTVT.

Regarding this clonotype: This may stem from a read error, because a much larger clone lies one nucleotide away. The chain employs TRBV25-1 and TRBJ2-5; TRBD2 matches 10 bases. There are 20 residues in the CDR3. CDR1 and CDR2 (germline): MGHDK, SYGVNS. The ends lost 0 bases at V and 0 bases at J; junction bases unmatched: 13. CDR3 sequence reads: CASSEYRLAGAAPYQETQYF. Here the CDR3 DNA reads TGTGCCAGCAGTGAATATCGGCTAGCGGGAGCCGCTCCGTACCAAGAGACCCAGTACTTC.

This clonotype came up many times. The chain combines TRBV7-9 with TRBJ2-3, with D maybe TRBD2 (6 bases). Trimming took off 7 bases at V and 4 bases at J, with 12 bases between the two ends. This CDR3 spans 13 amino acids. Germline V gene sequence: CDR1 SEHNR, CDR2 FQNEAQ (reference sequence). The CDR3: CASTPTRSDTQYF. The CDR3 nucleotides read TGTGCCAGCACCCCGACTAGGTCAGATACGCAGTATTTT.

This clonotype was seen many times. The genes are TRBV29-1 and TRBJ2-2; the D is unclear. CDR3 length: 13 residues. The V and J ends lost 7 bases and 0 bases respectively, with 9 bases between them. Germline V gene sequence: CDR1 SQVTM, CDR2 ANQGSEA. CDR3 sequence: CSGLTANTGELFF. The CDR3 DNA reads TGCAGCGGACTGACGGCGAACACCGGGGAGCTGTTTTTT.

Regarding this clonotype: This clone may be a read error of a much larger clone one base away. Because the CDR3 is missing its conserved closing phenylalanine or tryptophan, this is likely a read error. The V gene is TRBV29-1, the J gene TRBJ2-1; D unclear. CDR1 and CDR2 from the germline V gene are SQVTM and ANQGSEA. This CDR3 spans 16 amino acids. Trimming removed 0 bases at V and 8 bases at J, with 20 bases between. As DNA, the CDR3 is TGCAGCGTTGAAGATCCGGATAGCACGGTTTTCGATGAGCAGTTCCTC. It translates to CSVEDPDSTVFDEQFL.

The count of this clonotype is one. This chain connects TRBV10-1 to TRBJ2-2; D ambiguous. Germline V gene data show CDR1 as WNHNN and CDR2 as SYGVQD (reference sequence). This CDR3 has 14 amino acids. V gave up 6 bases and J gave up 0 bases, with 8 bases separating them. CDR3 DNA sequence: TGCGCCAGCAGAGGTCACCCGAACACCGGGGAGCTGTTTTTT. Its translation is CASRGHPNTGELFF.

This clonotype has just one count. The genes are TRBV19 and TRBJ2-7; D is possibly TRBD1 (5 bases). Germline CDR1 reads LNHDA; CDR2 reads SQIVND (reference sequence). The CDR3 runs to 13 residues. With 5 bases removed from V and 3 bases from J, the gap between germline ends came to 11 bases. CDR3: CASSGAAYYEQYF. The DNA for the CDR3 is TGTGCCAGTAGTGGGGCAGCGTACTACGAGCAGTACTTC.

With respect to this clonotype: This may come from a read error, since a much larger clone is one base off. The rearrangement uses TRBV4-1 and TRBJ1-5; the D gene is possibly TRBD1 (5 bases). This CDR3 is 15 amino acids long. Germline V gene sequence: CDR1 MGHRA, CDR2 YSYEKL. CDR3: CARSQDQGYDQPQHF. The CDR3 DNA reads TGCGCCCGCAGCCAAGATCAGGGTTATGACCAGCCCCAGCATTTT.

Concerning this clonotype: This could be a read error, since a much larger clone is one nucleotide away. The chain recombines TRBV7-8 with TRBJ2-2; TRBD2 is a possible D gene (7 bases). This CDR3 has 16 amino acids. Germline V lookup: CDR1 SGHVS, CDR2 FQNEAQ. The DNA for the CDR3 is TGTGCCAGCAGCTCAACGCCGGGGAGGGACACCGGGGAGCTGTGTTTT. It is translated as CASSSTPGRDTGELCF.

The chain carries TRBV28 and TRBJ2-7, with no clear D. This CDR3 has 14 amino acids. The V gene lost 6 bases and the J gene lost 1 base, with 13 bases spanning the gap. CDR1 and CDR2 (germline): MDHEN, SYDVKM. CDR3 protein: CASRTEASSYEQYF. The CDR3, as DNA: TGTGCCAGCAGAACCGAAGCGTCGTCCTACGAGCAGTACTTC. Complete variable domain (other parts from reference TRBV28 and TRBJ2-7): DVKVTQSSRYLVKRTGEKVFLECVQDMDHENMFWYRQDPGLGLRLIYFSYDVKMKEKGDIPEGYSVSREKKERFSLILESASTNQTSMYLCASRTEASSYEQYFGPGTRLTVT.

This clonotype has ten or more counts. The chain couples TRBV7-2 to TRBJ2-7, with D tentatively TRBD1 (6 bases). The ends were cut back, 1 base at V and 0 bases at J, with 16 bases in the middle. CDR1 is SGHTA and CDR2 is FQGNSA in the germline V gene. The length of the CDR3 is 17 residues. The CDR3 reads CASSLGSDRRSSYEQYF. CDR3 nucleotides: TGTGCCAGCAGCTTAGGGTCTGACAGGAGAAGCTCCTACGAGCAGTACTTC.

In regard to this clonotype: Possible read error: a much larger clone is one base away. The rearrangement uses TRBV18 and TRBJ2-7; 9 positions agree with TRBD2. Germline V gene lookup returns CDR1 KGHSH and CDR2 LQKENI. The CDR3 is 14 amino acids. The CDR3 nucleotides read TGTGCCAGCCCACCTAGCGGGATTACCCTCGAGCAGTACTTC. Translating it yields CASPPSGITLEQYF.